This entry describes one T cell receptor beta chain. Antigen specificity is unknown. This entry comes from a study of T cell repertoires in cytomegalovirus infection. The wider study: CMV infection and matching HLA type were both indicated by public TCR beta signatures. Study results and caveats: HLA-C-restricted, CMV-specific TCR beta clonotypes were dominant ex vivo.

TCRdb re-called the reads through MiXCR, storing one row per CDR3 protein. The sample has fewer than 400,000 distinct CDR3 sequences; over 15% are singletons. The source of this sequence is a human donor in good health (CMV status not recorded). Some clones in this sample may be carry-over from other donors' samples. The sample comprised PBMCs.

The DNA for the CDR3 is TGCGCCAGCAGCTTGACAGGGGCGGAGGATACGCAGTATTTT. Residues: CASSLTGAEDTQYF. V and J are TRBV5-1 and TRBJ2-3; TRBD1 aligns across 7 bases. Per the germline V gene, CDR1 is SGHRS and CDR2 is YFSETQ. J was trimmed by 6 bases and V by 1 base; bases with no gene match: 5. This CDR3 has 14 amino acids. The whole variable domain, filled in from reference TRBV5-1 and TRBJ2-3, reads KAGVTQTPRYLIKTRGQQVTLSCSPISGHRSVSWYQQTPGQGLQFLFEYFSETQRNKGNFPGRFSGRQFSNSRSEMNVSTLELGDSALYLCASSLTGAEDTQYFGPGTRLTVL.